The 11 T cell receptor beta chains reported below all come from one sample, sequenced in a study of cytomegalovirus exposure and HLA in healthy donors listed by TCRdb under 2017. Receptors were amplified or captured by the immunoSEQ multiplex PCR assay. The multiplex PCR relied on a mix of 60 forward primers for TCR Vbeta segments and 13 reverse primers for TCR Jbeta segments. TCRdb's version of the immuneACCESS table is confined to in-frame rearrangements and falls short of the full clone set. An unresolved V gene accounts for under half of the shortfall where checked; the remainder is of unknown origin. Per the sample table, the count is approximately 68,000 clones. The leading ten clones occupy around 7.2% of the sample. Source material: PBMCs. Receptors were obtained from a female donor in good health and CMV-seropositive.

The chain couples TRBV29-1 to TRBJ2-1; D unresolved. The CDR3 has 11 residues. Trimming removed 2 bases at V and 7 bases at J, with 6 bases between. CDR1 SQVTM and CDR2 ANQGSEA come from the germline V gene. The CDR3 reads CSVELRNEQFF. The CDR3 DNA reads TGCAGCGTTGAACTCCGGAATGAGCAGTTCTTC.

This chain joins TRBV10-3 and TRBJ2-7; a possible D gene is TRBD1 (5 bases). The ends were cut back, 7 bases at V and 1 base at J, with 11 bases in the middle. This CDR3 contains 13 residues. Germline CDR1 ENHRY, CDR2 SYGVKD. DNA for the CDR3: TGTGCCATCACAGGGTCTCAGTCCTACGAGCAGTACTTC. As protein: CAITGSQSYEQYF.

The CDR3 DNA reads as TGTGCCAGCAGTCAACCAACAGGGATTGGCGGCTACACCTTC. Its translation is CASSQPTGIGGYTF. The rearrangement joins TRBV28 to TRBJ1-2, with D perhaps matching TRBD1 (6 bases). Germline CDR1 reads MDHEN; CDR2 reads SYDVKM. The ends were cut back, 5 bases at V and 8 bases at J, with 18 bases in the middle. The CDR3 length is 14 residues.

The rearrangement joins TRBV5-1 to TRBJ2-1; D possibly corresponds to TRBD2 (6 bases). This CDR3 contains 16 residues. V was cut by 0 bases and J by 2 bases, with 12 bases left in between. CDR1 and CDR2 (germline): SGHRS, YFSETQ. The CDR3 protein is CASSLGRDHPYNEQFF. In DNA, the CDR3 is TGCGCCAGCAGCTTGGGGCGGGATCATCCCTACAATGAGCAGTTCTTC. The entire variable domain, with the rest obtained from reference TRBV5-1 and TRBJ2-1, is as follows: KAGVTQTPRYLIKTRGQQVTLSCSPISGHRSVSWYQQTPGQGLQFLFEYFSETQRNKGNFPGRFSGRQFSNSRSEMNVSTLELGDSALYLCASSLGRDHPYNEQFFGPGTRLTVL.

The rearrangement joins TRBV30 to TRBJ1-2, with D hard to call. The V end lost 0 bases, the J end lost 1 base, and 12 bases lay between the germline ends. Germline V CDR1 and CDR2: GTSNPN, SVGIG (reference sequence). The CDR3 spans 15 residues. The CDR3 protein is CAWSVQPPINYGYTF. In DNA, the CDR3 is TGTGCCTGGAGTGTACAGCCGCCCATTAACTATGGCTACACCTTC.

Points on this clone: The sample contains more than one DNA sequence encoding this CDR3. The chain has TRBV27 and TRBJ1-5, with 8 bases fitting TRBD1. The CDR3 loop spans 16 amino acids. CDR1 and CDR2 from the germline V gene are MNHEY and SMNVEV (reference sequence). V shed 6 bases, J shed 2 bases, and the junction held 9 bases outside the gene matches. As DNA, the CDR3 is TGTGCCAGCAGCCCATGGACAGGGCCCGGCAATCAGCCCCAGCATTTT. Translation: CASSPWTGPGNQPQHF.

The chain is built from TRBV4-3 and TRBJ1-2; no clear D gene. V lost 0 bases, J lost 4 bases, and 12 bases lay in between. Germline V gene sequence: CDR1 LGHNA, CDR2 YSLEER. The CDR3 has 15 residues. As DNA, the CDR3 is TGCGCCAGCAGCCAAGAACCCAGACAAAGCTATGGCTACACCTTC. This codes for CASSQEPRQSYGYTF.

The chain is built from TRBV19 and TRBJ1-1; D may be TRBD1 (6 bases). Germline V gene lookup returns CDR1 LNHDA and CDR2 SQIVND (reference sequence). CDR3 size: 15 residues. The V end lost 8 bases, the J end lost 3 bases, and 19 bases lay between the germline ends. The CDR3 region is CASRKGRGYDTEAFF. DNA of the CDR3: TGTGCCAGTCGGAAGGGAAGGGGGTATGACACTGAAGCTTTCTTT.

As DNA, the CDR3 is TGTGCCAGTAGTATTCCCGGCAGGGGCCAAGAGACCCAGTACTTC. The encoded protein is CASSIPGRGQETQYF. The chain carries TRBV19 and TRBJ2-5, with D maybe TRBD1 (6 bases). The V end lost 3 bases, the J end lost 1 base, and 12 bases lay between the germline ends. Germline CDR1 LNHDA, CDR2 SQIVND (reference sequence). This CDR3 comprises 15 residues.

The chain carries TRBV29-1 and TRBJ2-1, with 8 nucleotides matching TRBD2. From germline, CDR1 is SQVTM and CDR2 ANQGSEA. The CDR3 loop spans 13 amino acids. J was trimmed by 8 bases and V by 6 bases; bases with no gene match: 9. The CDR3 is CSVDGRARDEQFF. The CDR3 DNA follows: TGCAGCGTCGACGGGAGGGCCAGAGATGAGCAGTTCTTC.

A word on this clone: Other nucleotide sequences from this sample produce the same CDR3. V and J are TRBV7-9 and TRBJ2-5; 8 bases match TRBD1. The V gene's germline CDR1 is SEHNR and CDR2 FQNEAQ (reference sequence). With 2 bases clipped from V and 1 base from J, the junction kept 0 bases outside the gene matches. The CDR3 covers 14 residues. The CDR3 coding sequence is TGTGCCAGCAGCTTACAGGGGGCCCAAGAGACCCAGTACTTC. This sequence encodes CASSLQGAQETQYF.